Listed here is a single T cell receptor beta chain. Its antigen target is currently unknown. Base qualities are not at hand, and no much larger clone is one base apart. CND-RA patients were negative for the clinical CCP2 antibody test, and joint destruction progressed despite active therapy. Every CND-RA patient showed typical joint destruction in the wrists and ankles and had failed conventional anti-rheumatic therapy. Instead of being sampled at diagnosis, CND-RA patients were sampled after long disease histories, which in several cases spanned decades. Each patient provided about 47 millilitres of EDTA-anticoagulated peripheral blood. Peripheral blood mononuclear cells were isolated by Ficoll-Paque PLUS density gradient separation. Using AutoMACS magnetic bead positive selection, CD8+ cells were isolated from either fresh or cryopreserved PBMCs, and flow cytometry was used to check purity. Nucleospin Tissue or Tissue XS kits were used to extract genomic DNA, which was then quantified on a Qubit 2.0 fluorometer.

From the cysteine through the phenylalanine, the CDR3 covers 15 amino acids. Kept here is only the CDR3 DNA, which spans 45 bases and is read in frame from base 1. The CDR1 and CDR2 encoded by the germline V gene are SGDLS and YYNGEE. The trim is 4 bases for V and 2 bases for J, with a gap of 14 bases between the germline ends. The record originates from a study of CD8 T cells in seronegative destructive rheumatoid arthritis (dated by TCRdb to the early 2020s). Broadly, across the study: Biological drugs were being received by seven of the eight CND-RA patients at the time of sampling. Peripheral CD8+ TCRbeta repertoires of CCP-negative destructive rheumatoid arthritis (CND-RA) patients were compared with newly diagnosed seropositive RA, seronegative RA and healthy controls. Rather than undergoing new sequencing, the seropositive RA, seronegative RA and healthy control comparison cohorts were drawn from an earlier published TCRbeta dataset. What the authors observed across the whole study: Because diagnostic samples were lacking, the TCR repertoire differences may partly reflect years of poor disease control rather than having been present at onset. A distinct set of enriched public clonotypes appeared to be present in CND-RA patients, and the authors interpreted this finding as support for a separate disease subset. After adjusting for age, CND-RA patients appeared to have less diverse, more clonal CD8+ TCRbeta repertoires than other RA subtypes. Across the roughly 120,000 clonotypes tested, no public clonotype enrichment remained significant after Benjamini-Hochberg correction. The small size of the CND-RA cohort was noted as a limitation of the study. More CMV-reactive and fewer influenza A-reactive CD8+ TCRbeta sequences were observed in CND-RA repertoires than in controls and other RA subtypes.

TCRbeta sequencing used genomic DNA from CD8+ cells, following the manufacturer's instructions. A genomics technology centre in Finland performed the TCRbeta sequencing with the immunoSEQ assay. From the authors' description of their analysis: Clonotype tables generated by the immunoSEQ preprocessing pipeline were converted into VDJtools format, and non-productive clonotypes were filtered out. Samples with fewer than 10,000 reads were excluded, the remaining samples were subsampled to 10,000 reads, and most of the eight CND-RA samples were retained. Using the VDJtools CalcDiversityStats function on data subsampled to 10,000 reads, the Shannon-Wiener, Simpson and clonality indices were calculated. Non-singleton TCRbeta clonotypes were hard-matched, with no mismatches allowed, against VDJdb to infer antigen specificity. CDR3 sequences differing by one amino acid (Hamming distance 1) were grouped into clusters with potentially shared antigen targets. After each group was resampled to six samples, one-sided Fisher's exact tests checked public clonotypes for group enrichment, with the whole procedure repeated ten times. TCRdb took over this immuneACCESS table, retaining in-frame rearrangements with V and J assigned. Such tables are incomplete; in checked studies, under half of the missing clones stem from an unresolved V gene, and the remainder is unexplained. V, J and clone size are those of that table, while D and trimming were read from the DNA. The sample table records more than 10,000 clones; around 83% of these occur just once. Of the sample, 27% falls within the top ten clones.

This clonotype was obtained from a woman between 25 and 49 years old with seronegative destructive rheumatoid arthritis. The sequence is built from TRBV9 and TRBJ2-3, and the D gene may be TRBD2, 6 bases matching. The sample consisted of CD8+ T cells from blood. The CDR3 region reads CASSWGVANTDTQYF. The sequence in DNA is TGTGCCAGCAGCTGGGGGGTAGCCAACACAGATACGCAGTATTTT.